This entry concerns a single TCR beta chain. The antigen is unknown. CDR3 length equals 20 residues. The germline CDR1 and CDR2 sequences are LGHNA and YNFKEQ. The V gene end was trimmed by 4 bases and the J gene end by 2 bases; junction bases not matched to a gene: 19. This specimen comes from a study of T cells after yellow fever vaccination. Study conclusions and caveats: A minor fraction of clonotypes spanned both CD4 and CD8 compartments. Bulk-population clonotypes that are abundant could appear as contaminants in FACS-sorted repertoires.

Via MiXCR, TCRdb re-called the 5' RACE reads, giving one row per CDR3 protein. The data show hundreds of thousands of distinct CDR3 sequences, with more than 9% seen just once and roughly a sixth held by the top ten. This receptor was obtained from a man in his late teens or twenties who received the YFV17D yellow fever vaccine. The input for sequencing was PBMCs, taken on the day of the first yellow fever vaccination. V usage is TRBV4-2 and J usage is TRBJ2-3; 9 nucleotides align to TRBD2. In nucleotides, the CDR3 is TGTGCCAGCAGCCTTTTACCCCTAAGCAGAGCGGGGGGACTCACAGATACGCAGTATTTT. Amino acids: CASSLLPLSRAGGLTDTQYF.